A selection of T cell receptor beta chains follows, all from one sample in a study of shared clonotypes between healthy human individuals. Assay: immunoSEQ multiplex PCR; the TCRdb copy retains only in-frame clones and omits some. The top ten clones hold approximately 0.4% of a sample with roughly 2.2 million clones, more than 85% of them seen once. Sequencing was done on a sample of naive CD4+ T cells from PBMCs. The receptors were gathered from a man aged 18 to 29 in good health. Some clones in this sample may be carry-over from other donors' samples. Each CDR3 is given with its conserved first and last residue. A D gene is named only where the DNA matches it firmly.

>TRBD1|TRBJ2-7|TRBV7-2|13
CASSSQGAGEQYF
TGTGCCAGCAGTTCACAGGGGGCTGGCGAGCAGTACTTC
>NA|TRBJ2-5|TRBV28|12
CASSPPPGFQYF
TGTGCCAGCAGTCCCCCCCCAGGTTTTCAGTACTTC
>NA|TRBJ1-5|TRBV15|17
CATSRIISLYSNQPQHF
TGTGCCACCAGCAGAATCATCAGCCTATATAGCAATCAGCCCCAGCATTTT
>NA|TRBJ2-5|TRBV7-3|14
CASSSRTSQETQYF
TGTGCCAGCAGCTCAAGGACAAGTCAAGAGACCCAGTACTTC
>TRBD2|TRBJ2-3|TRBV6-6|15
CASSYLSVAGDTQYF
TGTGCCAGCAGTTACTTATCCGTAGCGGGAGACACGCAGTATTTT
>NA|TRBJ1-5|TRBV18|15
CASTPGGLVRQPQHF
TGTGCCAGCACCCCTGGGGGGCTGGTTAGGCAGCCCCAGCATTTT
>TRBD1|TRBJ2-3|TRBV7-8|15
CASSHRDRVTDTQYF
TGTGCCAGCAGCCACCGGGACAGGGTCACAGATACGCAGTATTTT
>NA|TRBJ1-1|TRBV4-3|13
CASSYKGLTEAFF
TGCGCCAGCAGTTATAAGGGGCTCACTGAAGCTTTCTTT
>NA|TRBJ2-3|TRBV5-1|16
CASSLGAEGPTDTQYF
TGCGCCAGCAGCTTGGGAGCGGAGGGGCCCACAGATACGCAGTATTTT
>NA|TRBJ2-1|TRBV4-1|16
CASSQDGRSGWNEQFF
TGCGCCAGCAGCCAAGATGGCAGGTCGGGGTGGAATGAGCAGTTCTTC
>NA|TRBJ1-5|TRBV28|13
CASIKQINQPQHF
TGTGCCAGCATAAAACAGATCAATCAGCCCCAGCATTTT
>TRBD1|TRBJ1-3|TRBV28|15
CATQRTGGSGNTIYF
TGTGCCACCCAGAGGACAGGAGGCTCTGGAAACACCATATATTTT
>TRBD1|TRBJ1-5|TRBV19|14
CASRGQGAGQPQHF
TGTGCCAGTAGGGGACAGGGGGCCGGTCAGCCCCAGCATTTT